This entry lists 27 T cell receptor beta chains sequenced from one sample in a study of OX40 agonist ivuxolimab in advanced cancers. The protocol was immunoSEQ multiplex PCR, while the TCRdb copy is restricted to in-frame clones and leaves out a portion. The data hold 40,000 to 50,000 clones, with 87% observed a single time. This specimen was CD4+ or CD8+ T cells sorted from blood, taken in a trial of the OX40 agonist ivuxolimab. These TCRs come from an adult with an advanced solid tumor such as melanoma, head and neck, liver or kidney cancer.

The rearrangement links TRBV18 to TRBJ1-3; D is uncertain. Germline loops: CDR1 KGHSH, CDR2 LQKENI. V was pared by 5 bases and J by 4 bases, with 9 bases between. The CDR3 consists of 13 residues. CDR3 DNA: TGTGCCAGCTCAACCGGTTCGGGAAACACCATATATTTT. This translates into CASSTGSGNTIYF.

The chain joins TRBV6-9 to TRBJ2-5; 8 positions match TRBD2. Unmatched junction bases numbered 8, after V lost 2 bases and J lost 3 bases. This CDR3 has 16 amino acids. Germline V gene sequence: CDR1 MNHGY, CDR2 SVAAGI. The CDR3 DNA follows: TGTGCCAGCAGTTATCGGCAGGCCGGGGGGGAAGAGACCCAGTACTTC. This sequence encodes CASSYRQAGGEETQYF.

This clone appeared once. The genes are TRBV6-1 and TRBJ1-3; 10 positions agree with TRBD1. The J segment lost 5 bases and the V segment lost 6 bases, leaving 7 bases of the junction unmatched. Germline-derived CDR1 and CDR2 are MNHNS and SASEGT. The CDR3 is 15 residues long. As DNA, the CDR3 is TGTGCCAGCAGACCCTCGGGACAGGGGAGAAACACCATATATTTT. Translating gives CASRPSGQGRNTIYF.

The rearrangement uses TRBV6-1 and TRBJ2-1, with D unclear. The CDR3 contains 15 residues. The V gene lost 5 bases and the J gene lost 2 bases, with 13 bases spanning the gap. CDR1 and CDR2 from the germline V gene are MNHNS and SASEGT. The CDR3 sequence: CASSSDGGAYNEQFF. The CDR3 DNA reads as TGTGCCAGCAGTTCTGACGGTGGAGCCTACAATGAGCAGTTCTTC.

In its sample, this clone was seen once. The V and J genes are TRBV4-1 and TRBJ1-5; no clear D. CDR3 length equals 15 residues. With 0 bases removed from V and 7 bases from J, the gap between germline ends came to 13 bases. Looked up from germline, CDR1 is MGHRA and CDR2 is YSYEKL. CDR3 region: CASSQDGVSGQPQHF. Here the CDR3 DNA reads TGCGCCAGCAGCCAAGATGGGGTTTCCGGGCAGCCCCAGCATTTT.

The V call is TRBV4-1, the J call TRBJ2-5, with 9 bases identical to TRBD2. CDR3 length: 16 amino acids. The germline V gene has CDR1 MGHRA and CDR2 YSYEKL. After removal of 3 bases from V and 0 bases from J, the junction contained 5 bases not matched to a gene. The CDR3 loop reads CASSQATSGYQETQYF. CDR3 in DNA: TGCGCCAGCAGCCAGGCTACTAGCGGGTACCAAGAGACCCAGTACTTC.

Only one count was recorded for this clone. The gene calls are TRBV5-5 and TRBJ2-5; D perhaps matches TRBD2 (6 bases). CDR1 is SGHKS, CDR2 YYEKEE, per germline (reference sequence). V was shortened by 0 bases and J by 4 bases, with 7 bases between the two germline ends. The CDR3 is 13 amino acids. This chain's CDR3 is CASSLVGGETQYF. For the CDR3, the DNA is TGTGCCAGCAGCTTGGTGGGGGGAGAGACCCAGTACTTC.

Here the CDR3 reads CASSSLGPSYEQYF. CDR3 sequence (DNA): TGTGCCAGCAGTTCCCTAGGACCGTCCTACGAGCAGTACTTC. The rearrangement joins TRBV27 to TRBJ2-5; D remains unclear. The last part of the DNA fits TRBJ2-7 better; the J call may be wrong. The CDR3 sequence is 14 residues long. Per the germline V gene, CDR1 is MNHEY and CDR2 is SMNVEV (reference sequence).

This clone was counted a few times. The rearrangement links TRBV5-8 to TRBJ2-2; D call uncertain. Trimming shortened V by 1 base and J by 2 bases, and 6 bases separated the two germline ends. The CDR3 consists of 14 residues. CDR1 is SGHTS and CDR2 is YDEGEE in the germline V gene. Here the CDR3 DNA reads TGTGCCAGCAGCTTGACAGCTAACACCGGGGAGCTGTTTTTT. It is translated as CASSLTANTGELFF.

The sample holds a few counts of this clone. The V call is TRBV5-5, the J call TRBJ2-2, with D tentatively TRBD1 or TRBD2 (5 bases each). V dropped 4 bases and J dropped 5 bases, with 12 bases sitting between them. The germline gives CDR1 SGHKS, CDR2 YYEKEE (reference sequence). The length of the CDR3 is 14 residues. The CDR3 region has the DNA TGTGCCAGCAGCCCGGGACCGAGGACCGGGGAGCTGTTTTTT. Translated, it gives CASSPGPRTGELFF.

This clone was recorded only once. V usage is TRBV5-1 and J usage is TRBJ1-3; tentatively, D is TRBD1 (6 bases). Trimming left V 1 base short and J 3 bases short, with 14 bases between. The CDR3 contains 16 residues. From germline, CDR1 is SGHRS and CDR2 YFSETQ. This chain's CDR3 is CASSLSQGMGGNTIYF. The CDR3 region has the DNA TGCGCCAGCAGCTTGTCCCAGGGGATGGGTGGAAACACCATATATTTT. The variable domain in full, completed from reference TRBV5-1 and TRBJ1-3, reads KAGVTQTPRYLIKTRGQQVTLSCSPISGHRSVSWYQQTPGQGLQFLFEYFSETQRNKGNFPGRFSGRQFSNSRSEMNVSTLELGDSALYLCASSLSQGMGGNTIYFGEGSWLTVV.

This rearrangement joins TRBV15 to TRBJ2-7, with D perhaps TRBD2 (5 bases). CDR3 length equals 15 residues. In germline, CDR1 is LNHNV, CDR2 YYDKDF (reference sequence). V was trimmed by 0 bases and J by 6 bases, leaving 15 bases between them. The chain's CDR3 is CATSRDYEGFGEQYF. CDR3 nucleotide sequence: TGTGCCACCAGCAGAGATTATGAGGGTTTCGGCGAGCAGTACTTC.

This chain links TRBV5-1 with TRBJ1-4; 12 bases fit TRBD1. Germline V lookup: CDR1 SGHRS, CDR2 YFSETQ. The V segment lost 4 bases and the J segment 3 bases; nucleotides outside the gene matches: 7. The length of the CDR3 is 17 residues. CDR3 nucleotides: TGCGCCAGCAGCCAAGGGGACAGGGGGCCCTCTAATGAAAAACTGTTTTTT. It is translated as CASSQGDRGPSNEKLFF.

This CDR3 is CASVSRYKQSRANVLTF. The CDR3 region has the DNA TGTGCCAGCGTATCAAGGTACAAACAAAGTCGGGCCAACGTCCTGACTTTC. This sequence joins TRBV9 and TRBJ2-6, with D unresolved. The germline CDR1 and CDR2 sequences are SGDLS and YYNGEE. This CDR3 spans 17 amino acids. Trimming pared 7 bases from V and 5 bases from J, leaving 22 bases between.

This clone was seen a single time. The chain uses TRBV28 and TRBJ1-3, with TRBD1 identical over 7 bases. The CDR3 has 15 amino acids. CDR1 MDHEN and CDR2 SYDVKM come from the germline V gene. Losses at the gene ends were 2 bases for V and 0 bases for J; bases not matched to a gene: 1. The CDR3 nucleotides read TGTGCCAGCAGTTTAGGGACAGTCTCTGGAAACACCATATATTTT. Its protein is CASSLGTVSGNTIYF.

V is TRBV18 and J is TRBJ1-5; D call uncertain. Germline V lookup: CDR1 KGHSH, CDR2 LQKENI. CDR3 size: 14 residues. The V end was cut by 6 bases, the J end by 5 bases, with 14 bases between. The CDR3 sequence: CASSSRKVDQPQHF. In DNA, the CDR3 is TGTGCCAGCTCGAGTAGGAAAGTGGATCAGCCCCAGCATTTT. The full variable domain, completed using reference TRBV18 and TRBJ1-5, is NAGVMQNPRHLVRRRGQEARLRCSPMKGHSHVYWYRQLPEEGLKFMVYLQKENIIDESGMPKERFSAEFPKEGPSILRIQQVVRGDSAAYFCASSSRKVDQPQHFGDGTRLSIL.

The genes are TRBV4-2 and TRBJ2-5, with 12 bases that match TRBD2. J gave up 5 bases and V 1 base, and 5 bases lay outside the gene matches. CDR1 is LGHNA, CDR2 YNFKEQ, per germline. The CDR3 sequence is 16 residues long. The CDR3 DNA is TGTGCCAGCAGCCAAGGTCTAGCGGGGGGGCGGGAGACCCAGTACTTC. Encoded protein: CASSQGLAGGRETQYF.

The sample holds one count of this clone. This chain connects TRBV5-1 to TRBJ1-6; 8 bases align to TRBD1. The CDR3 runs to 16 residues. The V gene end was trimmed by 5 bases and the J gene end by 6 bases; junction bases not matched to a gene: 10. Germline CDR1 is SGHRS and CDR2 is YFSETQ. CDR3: CASRLYAQGANSPLHF. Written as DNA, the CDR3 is TGCGCCAGCAGACTCTACGCCCAGGGGGCTAATTCACCCCTCCACTTT.

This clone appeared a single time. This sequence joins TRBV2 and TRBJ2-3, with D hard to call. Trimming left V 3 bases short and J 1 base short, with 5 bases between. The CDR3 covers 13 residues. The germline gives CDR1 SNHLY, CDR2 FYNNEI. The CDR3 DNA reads TGTGCCAGCAGTGAGCGTCGCACAGATACGCAGTATTTT. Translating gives CASSERRTDTQYF.

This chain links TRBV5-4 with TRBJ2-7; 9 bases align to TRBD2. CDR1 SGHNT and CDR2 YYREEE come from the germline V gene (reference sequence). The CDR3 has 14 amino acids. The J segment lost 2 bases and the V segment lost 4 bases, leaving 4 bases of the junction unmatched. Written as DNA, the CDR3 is TGTGCCAGCAGCCTATTAGCGGGAGCCTACGAGCAGTACTTC. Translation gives CASSLLAGAYEQYF. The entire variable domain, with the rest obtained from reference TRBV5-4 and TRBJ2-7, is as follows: ETGVTQSPTHLIKTRGQQVTLRCSSQSGHNTVSWYQQALGQGPQFIFQYYREEENGRGNFPPRFSGLQFPNYSSELNVNALELDDSALYLCASSLLAGAYEQYFGPGTRLTVT.

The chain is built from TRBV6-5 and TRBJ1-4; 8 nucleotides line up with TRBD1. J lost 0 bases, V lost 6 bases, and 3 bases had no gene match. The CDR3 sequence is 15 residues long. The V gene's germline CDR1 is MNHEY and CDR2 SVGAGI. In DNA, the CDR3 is TGTGCCAGCAGAGGACAGGGAACAACTAATGAAAAACTGTTTTTT. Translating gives CASRGQGTTNEKLFF.

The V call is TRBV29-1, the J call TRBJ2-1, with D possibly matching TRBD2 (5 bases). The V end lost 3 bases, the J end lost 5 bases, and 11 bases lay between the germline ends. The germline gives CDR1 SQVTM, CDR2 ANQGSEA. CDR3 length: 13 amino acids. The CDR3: CSVEPGSHNEQFF. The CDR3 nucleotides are TGCAGCGTTGAGCCTGGGAGCCACAATGAGCAGTTCTTC.

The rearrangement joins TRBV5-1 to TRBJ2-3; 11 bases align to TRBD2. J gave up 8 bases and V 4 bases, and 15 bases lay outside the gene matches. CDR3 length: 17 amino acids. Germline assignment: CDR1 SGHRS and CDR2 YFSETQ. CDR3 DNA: TGCGCCAGCAGCCCGAGTTTAGCGGGAGGGCCAACGGGTACGCAGTATTTT. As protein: CASSPSLAGGPTGTQYF.

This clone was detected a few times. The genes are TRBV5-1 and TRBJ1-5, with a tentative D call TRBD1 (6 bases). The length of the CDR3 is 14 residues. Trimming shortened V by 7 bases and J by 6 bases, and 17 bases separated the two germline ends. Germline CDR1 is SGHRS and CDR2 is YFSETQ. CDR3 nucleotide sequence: TGCGCCAGCGGGACCGGACAGCCAGGTCAGCCCCAGCATTTT. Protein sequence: CASGTGQPGQPQHF.

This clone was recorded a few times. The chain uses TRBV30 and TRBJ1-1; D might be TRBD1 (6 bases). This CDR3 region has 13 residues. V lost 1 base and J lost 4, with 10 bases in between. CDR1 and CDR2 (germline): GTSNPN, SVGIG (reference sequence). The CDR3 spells CAWSAGVGTEAFF. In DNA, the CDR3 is TGTGCCTGGAGTGCAGGGGTGGGCACTGAAGCTTTCTTT.

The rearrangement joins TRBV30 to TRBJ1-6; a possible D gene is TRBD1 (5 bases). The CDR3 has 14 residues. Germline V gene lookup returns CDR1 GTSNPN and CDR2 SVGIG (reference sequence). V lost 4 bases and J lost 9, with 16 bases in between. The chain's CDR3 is CAWIRQGAPSPLHF. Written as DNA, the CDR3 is TGTGCCTGGATACGCCAGGGTGCCCCTTCACCCCTCCACTTT.

This CDR3 is CASSLELAAYNEQFF. CDR3 sequence (DNA): TGCGCCAGCAGCTTGGAACTAGCGGCTTACAATGAGCAGTTCTTC. The chain is built from TRBV5-1 and TRBJ2-1; 8 bases align to TRBD2. V lost 0 bases, J lost 4 bases, and 3 bases stayed unmatched. There are 15 residues in the CDR3. Germline-derived CDR1 and CDR2 are SGHRS and YFSETQ. Using reference TRBV5-1 and TRBJ2-1 for the parts outside the CDR3, the full variable domain is KAGVTQTPRYLIKTRGQQVTLSCSPISGHRSVSWYQQTPGQGLQFLFEYFSETQRNKGNFPGRFSGRQFSNSRSEMNVSTLELGDSALYLCASSLELAAYNEQFFGPGTRLTVL.